The rows below give T cell receptor beta chains drawn from one sample of a study of blood T cell repertoires in COVID-19. Generated by immunoSEQ multiplex PCR, the TCRdb table keeps only in-frame clones and is missing some. Of about 120,000 clones listed, less than 85% are singletons. The specimen sequenced was peripheral blood. These receptors all come from a man aged 30-40 years with acute or convalescent COVID-19. Both conserved end residues are part of each CDR3.

>TRBJ1-1|TRBV5-1
CASSARGVRTEAFF
>TRBJ2-3|TRBV5-1
CASSEGLAGEADTQYF
>TRBJ2-1|TRBV7-9
CASSPAGSSYNEQFF
>TRBJ2-7|TRBV18
CASSPQGRSYEQYF
>TRBJ1-5|TRBV30
CAWSAGSVNQPQHF
>TRBJ1-6|TRBV30
CAWMRQGESPLHF
>TRBJ2-5|TRBV12-5
CASGSGQGFTSQETQYF
>TRBJ1-4|TRBV20-1
CSASDALSNEKLFF
>TRBJ2-6|TRBV7-9
CASSLSHSGANVLTF
>TRBJ1-2|TRBV9
CASSIQTGGPYGYTF
>TRBJ1-2|TRBV3-1/TRBV3-2
CASSQTGTDYGYTF
>TRBJ2-5|TRBV19
CASSHLDQETQYF
>TRBJ1-2|TRBV7-9
CASSLAGQGLDTF
>TRBJ2-2|TRBV19
CASSTGVRTGELFF
>TRBJ1-2|TRBV19
CASSMAGTNRGYTF
>TRBJ1-3|TRBV3-1/TRBV3-2
CASSRYREGSSGNTIYF
>TRBJ2-3|TRBV7-8
CASSLVTGASTDTQYF
>TRBJ2-5|TRBV7-7
CASSSDRVGETQYF
>TRBJ1-6|TRBV6-5
CASSAGQGNSPLHF
>TRBJ1-1|TRBV6-5
CASSPNRVTEAFF
>TRBJ2-7|TRBV7-2
CASSLVGTGAYEQYF
>TRBJ2-2|TRBV27
CASSFLTGGGPGELFF
>TRBJ1-3|TRBV9
CASSGYRDRSSGNTIYF
>TRBJ2-3|TRBV6-4
CASSVGGGQDTQYF
>TRBJ2-1|TRBV24-1
CATSDLGGTSPNEQFF
>TRBJ2-7|TRBV3-1/TRBV3-2
CASSQPLSYEQYF
>TRBJ2-2|TRBV4-3
CASRRAGGNTGELFF
>TRBJ1-3|TRBV3-1/TRBV3-2
CASSHTGGRNTIYF
>TRBJ1-5|TRBV9
CASSTSTESPQHF
>TRBJ1-2|TRBV19
CASSLPRTNYGYTF
>TRBJ1-2|TRBV7-3
CASSSDRSGYTF
>TRBJ1-1|TRBV9
CASSEAGTEEAFF
>TRBJ2-7|TRBV3-1/TRBV3-2
CASSQGGGRSEQYF
>TRBJ1-1|TRBV5-1
CASSLVGLNGEAFF
>TRBJ2-3|TRBV5-1
CASSLLGRTTDTQYF
>TRBJ2-5|TRBV19
CASSFRVGETQYF
>TRBJ2-1|TRBV7-2
CASSSSLAGQQFF
>TRBJ2-2|TRBV4-2
CASSQERVTGELFF
>TRBJ1-1|TRBV29-1
CSVEGWGGPGTFF
>TRBJ1-3|TRBV12-5
CASGQGSEGNTIYF
>TRBJ2-3|TRBV3-1/TRBV3-2
CASSQLLAGGTDTQYF
>TRBJ2-1|TRBV6-2/TRBV6-3
CASSLQGFYNEQFF
>TRBJ2-2|TRBV7-3
CASSAGPYTGELFF
>TRBJ2-3|TRBV5-4
CASSLAVTDTQYF
>TRBJ2-1|TRBV7-9
CASSLGSGLYNEQFF
>TRBJ2-3|TRBV10-2
CASLRSGVGDTQYF
>TRBJ2-7|TRBV6-5
CASEHRDGGSYEQYF
>TRBJ2-1|TRBV5-4
CASSLALAAYNEQFF
>TRBJ2-1|TRBV6-2/TRBV6-3
CASSYWSYNEQFF
>TRBJ1-2|TRBV5-6
CASSLSGGGIIYGYTF
>TRBJ2-3|TRBV19
CASSGLADTDTQYF
>TRBJ2-5|TRBV3-1/TRBV3-2
CASSHWTEETQYF
>TRBJ1-5|TRBV6-5
CASIKQVSNQPQHF